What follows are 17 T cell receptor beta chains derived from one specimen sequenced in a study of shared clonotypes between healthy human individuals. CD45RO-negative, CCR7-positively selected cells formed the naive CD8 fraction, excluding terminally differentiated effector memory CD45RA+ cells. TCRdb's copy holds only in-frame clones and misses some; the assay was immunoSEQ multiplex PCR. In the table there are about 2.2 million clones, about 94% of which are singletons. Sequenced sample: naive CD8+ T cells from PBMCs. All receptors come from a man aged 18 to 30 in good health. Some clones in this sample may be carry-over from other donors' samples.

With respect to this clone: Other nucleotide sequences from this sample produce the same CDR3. CDR3 DNA sequence: TGTGCCAGCAGTCAAGACAGCTATGGCTACACCTTC. Its protein is CASSQDSYGYTF. The chain has TRBV6-5 and TRBJ1-2; perhaps TRBD1 as D (5 bases). V was cut by 5 bases and J by 4 bases, with 8 bases left in between. CDR1 MNHEY and CDR2 SVGAGI come from the germline V gene. The CDR3 sequence is 12 residues long.

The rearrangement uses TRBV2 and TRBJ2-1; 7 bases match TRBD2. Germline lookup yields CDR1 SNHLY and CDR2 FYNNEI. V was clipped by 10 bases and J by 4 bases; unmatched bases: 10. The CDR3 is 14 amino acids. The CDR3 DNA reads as TGTGCCATCGGGGGGACGGAGCAGTACAATGAGCAGTTCTTC. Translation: CAIGGTEQYNEQFF.

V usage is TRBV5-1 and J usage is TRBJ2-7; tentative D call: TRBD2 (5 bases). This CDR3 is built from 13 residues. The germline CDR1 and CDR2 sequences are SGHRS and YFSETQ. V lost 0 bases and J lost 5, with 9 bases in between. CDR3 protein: CASSLAGIDEQYF. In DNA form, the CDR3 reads TGCGCCAGCAGCTTGGCGGGGATCGACGAGCAGTACTTC.

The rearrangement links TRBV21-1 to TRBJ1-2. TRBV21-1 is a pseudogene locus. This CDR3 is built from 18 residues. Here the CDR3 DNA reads TGTGCCAGCAGCCCTAAGGTATGGGGAAGGTCCCGGTCTTGTGGCTACACCTTC. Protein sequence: CASSPKVWGRSRSCGYTF.

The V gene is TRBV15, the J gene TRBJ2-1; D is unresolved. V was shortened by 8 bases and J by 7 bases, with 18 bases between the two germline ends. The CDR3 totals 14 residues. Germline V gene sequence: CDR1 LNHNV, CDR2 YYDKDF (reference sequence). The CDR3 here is CATGQRGRVNEQFF. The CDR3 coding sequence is TGTGCCACCGGCCAGAGAGGACGAGTGAATGAGCAGTTCTTC.

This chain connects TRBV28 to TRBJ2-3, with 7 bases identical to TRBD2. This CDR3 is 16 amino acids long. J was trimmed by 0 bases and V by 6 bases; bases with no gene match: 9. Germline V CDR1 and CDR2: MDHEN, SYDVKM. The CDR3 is CASSPHLAASTDTQYF. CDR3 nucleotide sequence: TGTGCCAGCAGCCCCCACCTAGCGGCTAGCACAGATACGCAGTATTTT.

CDR3 nucleotide sequence: TGTGCCAGCAGCTTAATCGACAGGAGCCCCACCGGGGAGCTGTTTTTT. Its protein product is CASSLIDRSPTGELFF. This chain uses TRBV7-9 with TRBJ2-2; D possibly corresponds to TRBD1 (6 bases). Germline assignment: CDR1 SEHNR and CDR2 FQNEAQ (reference sequence). The CDR3 contains 16 residues. The ends were cut back, 2 bases at V and 4 bases at J, with 14 bases in the middle.

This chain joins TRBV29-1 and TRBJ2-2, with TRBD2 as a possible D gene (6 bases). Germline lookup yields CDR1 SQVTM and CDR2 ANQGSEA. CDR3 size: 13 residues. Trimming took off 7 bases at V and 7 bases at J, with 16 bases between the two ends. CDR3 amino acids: CSAAGREDGELFF. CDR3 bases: TGCAGCGCCGCGGGCAGGGAGGACGGGGAGCTGTTTTTT.

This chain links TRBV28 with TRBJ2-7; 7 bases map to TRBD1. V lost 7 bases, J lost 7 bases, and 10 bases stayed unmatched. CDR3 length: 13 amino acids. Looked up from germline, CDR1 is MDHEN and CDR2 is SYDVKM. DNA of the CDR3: TGTGCCAGCATACTAACAGGGGAAGGGGAGCAGTACTTC. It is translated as CASILTGEGEQYF. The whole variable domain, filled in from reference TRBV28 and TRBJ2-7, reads DVKVTQSSRYLVKRTGEKVFLECVQDMDHENMFWYRQDPGLGLRLIYFSYDVKMKEKGDIPEGYSVSREKKERFSLILESASTNQTSMYLCASILTGEGEQYFGPGTRLTVT.

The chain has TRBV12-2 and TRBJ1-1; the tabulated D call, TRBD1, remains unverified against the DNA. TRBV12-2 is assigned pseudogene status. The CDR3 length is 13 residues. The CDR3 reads CASSIRENTEAFF. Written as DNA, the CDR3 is TGTGCCAGCAGTATCAGGGAGAACACTGAAGCTTTCTTT.

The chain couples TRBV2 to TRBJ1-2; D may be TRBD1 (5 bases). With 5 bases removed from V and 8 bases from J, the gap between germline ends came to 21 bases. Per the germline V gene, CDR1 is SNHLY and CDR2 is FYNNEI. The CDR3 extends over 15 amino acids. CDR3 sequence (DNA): TGTGCCAGCAGTTTGGCCCGGGAGGGGCCTTTGGGCTACACCTTC. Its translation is CASSLAREGPLGYTF.

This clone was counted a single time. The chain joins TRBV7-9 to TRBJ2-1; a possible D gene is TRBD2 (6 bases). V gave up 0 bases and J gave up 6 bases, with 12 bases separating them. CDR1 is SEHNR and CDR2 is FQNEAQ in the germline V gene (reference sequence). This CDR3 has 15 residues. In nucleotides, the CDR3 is TGTGCCAGCAGCTTAGCGGAGGGCTGGCGCAATGAGCAGTTCTTC. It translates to CASSLAEGWRNEQFF.

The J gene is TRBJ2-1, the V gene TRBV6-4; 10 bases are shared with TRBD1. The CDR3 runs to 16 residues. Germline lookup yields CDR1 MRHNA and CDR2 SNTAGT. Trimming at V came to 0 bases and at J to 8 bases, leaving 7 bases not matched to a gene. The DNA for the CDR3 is TGTGCCAGCAGTGACTCTCCGGACAGGGGGTTCCATGAGCAGTTCTTC. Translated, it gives CASSDSPDRGFHEQFF.

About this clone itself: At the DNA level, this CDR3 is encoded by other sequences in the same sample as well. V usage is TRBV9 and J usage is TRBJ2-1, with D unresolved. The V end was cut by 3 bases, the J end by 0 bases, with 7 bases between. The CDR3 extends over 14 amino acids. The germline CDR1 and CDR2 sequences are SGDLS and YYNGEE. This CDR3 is CASSAPSSYNEQFF. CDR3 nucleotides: TGTGCCAGCAGCGCTCCGAGCTCCTACAATGAGCAGTTCTTC.

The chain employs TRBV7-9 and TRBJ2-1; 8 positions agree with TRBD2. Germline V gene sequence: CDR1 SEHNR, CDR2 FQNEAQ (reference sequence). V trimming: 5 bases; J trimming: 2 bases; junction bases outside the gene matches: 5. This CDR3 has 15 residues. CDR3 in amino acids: CASSLVAGPYNEQFF. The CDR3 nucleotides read TGTGCCAGCAGCCTCGTAGCGGGGCCCTACAATGAGCAGTTCTTC.

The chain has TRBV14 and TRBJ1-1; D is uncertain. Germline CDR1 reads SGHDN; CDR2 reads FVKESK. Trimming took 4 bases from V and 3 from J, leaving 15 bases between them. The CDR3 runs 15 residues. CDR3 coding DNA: TGTGCCAGCAGCCCCCGCGGGCCTCGGGACACTGAAGCTTTCTTT. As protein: CASSPRGPRDTEAFF.

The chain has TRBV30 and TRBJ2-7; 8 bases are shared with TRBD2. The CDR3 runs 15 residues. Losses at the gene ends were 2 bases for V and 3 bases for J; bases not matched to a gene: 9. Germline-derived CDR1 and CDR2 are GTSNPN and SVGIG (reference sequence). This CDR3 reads CAWSRGTSGNYEQYF. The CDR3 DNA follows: TGTGCCTGGAGTCGCGGAACTAGCGGAAACTACGAGCAGTACTTC.